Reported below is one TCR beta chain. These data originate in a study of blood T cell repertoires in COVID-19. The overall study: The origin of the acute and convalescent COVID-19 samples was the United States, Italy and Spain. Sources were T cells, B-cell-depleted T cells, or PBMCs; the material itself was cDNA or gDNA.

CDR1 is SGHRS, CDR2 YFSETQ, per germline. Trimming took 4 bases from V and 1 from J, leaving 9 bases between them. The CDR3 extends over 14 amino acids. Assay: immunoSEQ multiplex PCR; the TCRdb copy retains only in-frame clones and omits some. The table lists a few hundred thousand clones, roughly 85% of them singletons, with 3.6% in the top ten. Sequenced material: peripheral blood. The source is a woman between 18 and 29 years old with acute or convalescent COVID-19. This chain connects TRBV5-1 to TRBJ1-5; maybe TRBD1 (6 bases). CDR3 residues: CASSATGSNQPQHF. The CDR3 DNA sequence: TGCGCCAGCAGCGCGACAGGCAGCAATCAGCCCCAGCATTTT.